This T cell receptor (beta chain) came from a study of T-cell memory formation after mild COVID-19. J was trimmed by 5 bases and V by 8 bases; bases with no gene match: 7. The CDR3 has 13 amino acids. Constant-segment primers served in 5'RACE that generated TCR alpha and TCR beta cDNA libraries bearing sample barcodes and UMIs. MiXCR was run by TCRdb on the 5' RACE reads, yielding one entry per CDR3 protein. The data show a few hundred thousand distinct CDR3 sequences, 8% to 10% seen once. Study outcomes and limitations: What remained unconfirmed was the SARS-CoV-2 specificity of second-wave clones peaking on day 37.

This clonotype was counted a few times. Antigen: not known. This receptor was obtained from a man between 18 and 35 years old who had mild COVID-19 (a few samples of this study predate the infection). Cell type and time point are not known. The rearrangement links TRBV12-3 or TRBV12-4 to TRBJ1-1, with TRBD1 matching over 8 bases. Sequences were obtained from PBMCs or a T cell subset sorted from them (not recorded which). CDR3 DNA sequence: TGTGCCAGCTCACCGACAGGGGCTACTGAAGCTTTCTTT. This translates into CASSPTGATEAFF.